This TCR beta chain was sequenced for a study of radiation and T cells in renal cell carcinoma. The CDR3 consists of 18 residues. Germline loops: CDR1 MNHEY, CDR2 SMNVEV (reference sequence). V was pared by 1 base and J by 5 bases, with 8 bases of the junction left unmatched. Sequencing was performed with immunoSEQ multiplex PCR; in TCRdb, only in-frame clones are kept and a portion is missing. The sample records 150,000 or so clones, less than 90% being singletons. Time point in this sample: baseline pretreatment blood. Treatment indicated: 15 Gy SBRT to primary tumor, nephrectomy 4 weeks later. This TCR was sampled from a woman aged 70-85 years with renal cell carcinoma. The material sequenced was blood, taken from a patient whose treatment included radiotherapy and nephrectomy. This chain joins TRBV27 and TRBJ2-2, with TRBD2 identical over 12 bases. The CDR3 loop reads CASSLFLAGGPQTGELFF. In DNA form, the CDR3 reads TGTGCCAGCAGTTTATTCCTAGCGGGGGGGCCCCAGACCGGGGAGCTGTTTTTT.